Sequencing of this TCR beta chain was carried out in a study of T cells in Graves' hyperthyroidism and ophthalmopathy. Amplification of TCR beta CDR3 regions used RNA as the template. TCR CDR3 regions were first amplified by RT-PCR with HTBI primers. TCRdb fed the multiplex PCR reads into MiXCR, producing one record per CDR3 protein. The sample lists under 350,000 distinct CDR3 sequences, 21% occurring once. This CDR3 is built from 15 residues. Losses at the gene ends were 4 bases for V and 4 bases for J; bases not matched to a gene: 6. Germline V gene lookup returns CDR1 LGHDT and CDR2 YNNKEL (reference sequence).

This sequence originates from a woman in her forties or fifties with Graves' hyperthyroidism. The chain employs TRBV3-1 and TRBJ2-1; 8 nucleotides agree with TRBD2. The specimen was blood. CDR3 DNA sequence: TGTGCCAGCAGCCGAAGCGGGAGACCATACAATGAGCAGTTCTTC. Translating it yields CASSRSGRPYNEQFF.